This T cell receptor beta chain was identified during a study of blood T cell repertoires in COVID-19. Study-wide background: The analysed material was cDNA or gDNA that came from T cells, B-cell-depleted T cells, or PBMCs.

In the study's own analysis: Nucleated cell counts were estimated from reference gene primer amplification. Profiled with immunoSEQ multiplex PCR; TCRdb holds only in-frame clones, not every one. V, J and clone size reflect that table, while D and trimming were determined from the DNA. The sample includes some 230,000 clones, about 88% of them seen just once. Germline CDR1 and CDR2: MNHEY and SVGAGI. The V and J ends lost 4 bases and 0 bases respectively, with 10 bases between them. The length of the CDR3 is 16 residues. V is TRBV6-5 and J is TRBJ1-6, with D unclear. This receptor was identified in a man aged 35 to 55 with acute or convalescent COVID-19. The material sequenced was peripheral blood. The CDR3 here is CASSSDRSSYNSPLHF. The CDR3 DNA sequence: TGTGCCAGCAGTTCCGACCGGAGCTCCTATAATTCACCCCTCCACTTT.